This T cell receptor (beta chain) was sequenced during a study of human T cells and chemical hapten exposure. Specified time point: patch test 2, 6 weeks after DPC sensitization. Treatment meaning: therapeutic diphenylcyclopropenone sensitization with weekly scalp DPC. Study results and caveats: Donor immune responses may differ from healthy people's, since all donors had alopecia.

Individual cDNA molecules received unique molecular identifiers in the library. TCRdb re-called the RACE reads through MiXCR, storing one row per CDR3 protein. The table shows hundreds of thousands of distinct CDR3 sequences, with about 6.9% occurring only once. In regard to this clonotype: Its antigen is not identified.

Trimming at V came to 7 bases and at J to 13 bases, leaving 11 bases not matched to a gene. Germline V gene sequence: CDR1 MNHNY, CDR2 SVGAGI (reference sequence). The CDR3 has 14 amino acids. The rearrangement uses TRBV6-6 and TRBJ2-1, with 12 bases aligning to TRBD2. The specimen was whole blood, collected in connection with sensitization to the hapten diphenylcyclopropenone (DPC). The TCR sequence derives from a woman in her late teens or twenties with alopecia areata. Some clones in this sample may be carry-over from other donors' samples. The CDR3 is CASTLPGTSGSQFF. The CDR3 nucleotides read TGTGCCAGCACCCTTCCCGGGACTAGCGGGTCCCAGTTCTTC.